This T cell receptor beta chain was identified in a study of T cells after yellow fever vaccination. In making TCR cDNA, 5'RACE template switching added a universal primer site and UMIs to it. TCRdb re-called the 5' RACE reads through MiXCR, storing one row per CDR3 protein. The sample yields 160,000 or so distinct CDR3 sequences, under 7.5% seen once. V dropped 11 bases and J dropped 2 bases, with 12 bases sitting between them. Germline assignment: CDR1 SGHVS and CDR2 FNYEAQ. This CDR3 contains 13 residues. This clonotype was picked up many times. The V and J genes are TRBV7-6 and TRBJ2-2; no definite D call. The sequence derives from a man between 18 and 35 years old who received the YFV17D yellow fever vaccine. The specimen comprised CD4+ T cells sorted from PBMCs, sampled less than 6 days after the first yellow fever vaccination. The CDR3 sequence is CASAPINTGELFF. The CDR3 DNA sequence: TGTGCCTCGGCCCCGATTAACACCGGGGAGCTGTTTTTT.